Listed below are T cell receptor beta chains from one sample, sequenced in a study of blood T cells in healthy people across ages. A single record per CDR3 protein comes from TCRdb applying MiXCR to the 5' RACE reads. The repertoire has about a million distinct CDR3 sequences, roughly two fifths of them found once; the top ten carry around 13%. The sample comprised blood. The receptors here all came from a young man in good health. CDR3s include the opening cysteine and the closing phenylalanine or tryptophan. D genes are given only for firm matches. Expanded clones are given a class, and other clones once, few, many or no size at all.

cdr3_nt,cdr3_aa,v_call,j_call,cdr3_length,d_call,clone_size
TGCAGCGTCGGGACCGTGGGTGGCTACACCTTC,CSVGTVGGYTF,TRBV29-1,TRBJ1-2,11,NA,few
TGTGCCATCAGTCTGGACAGACCTAGCACAGATACGCAGTATTTT,CAISLDRPSTDTQYF,TRBV10-3,TRBJ2-3,15,NA,few
TGTGCCAGCAGTTACGGTACTCGGGTACGCTACAATGAGCAGTTCTTC,CASSYGTRVRYNEQFF,TRBV6-5,TRBJ2-1,16,NA,NA
TGTGCCAGCAATCGACAGGGGGCTGCCGGCCTATTCACTGAAGCTTTCTTT,CASNRQGAAGLFTEAFF,TRBV27,TRBJ1-1,17,TRBD1,NA
TGTGCCAGCAGCTTAGCGGTAGGGGGGTATGGCTACACCTTC,CASSLAVGGYGYTF,TRBV7-2,TRBJ1-2,14,NA,few
TGTGCCAGCAGCTCAGGGGACAGGGCCTATGGCTACACCTTC,CASSSGDRAYGYTF,TRBV9,TRBJ1-2,14,TRBD1,few
TGTGCCAGCAGTAGACAGGGGCTGAGCAATCAGCCCCAGCATTTT,CASSRQGLSNQPQHF,TRBV2,TRBJ1-5,15,TRBD1,NA
TGTGCCAGCAGCTCCCCGACGGCTAACTATGGCTACACCTTC,CASSSPTANYGYTF,TRBV9,TRBJ1-2,14,NA,NA
TGTGCCAGCAGTTACTCCGTCGGGGGGAACTACAATGAGCAGTACTTC,CASSYSVGGNYNEQYF,TRBV6-6,TRBJ2-7,16,TRBD2,NA
TGTGCCAGCTCCTTCCAGGAAAAACTGTTTTTT,CASSFQEKLFF,TRBV28,TRBJ1-4,11,NA,NA
TGCAGCGTTGTGTCGGGGGCTGGAGATACGCAGTATTTT,CSVVSGAGDTQYF,TRBV29-1,TRBJ2-3,13,NA,NA
TGTGCCAGCAGCGTAGGTTCCGATGAAGCTTTCTTT,CASSVGSDEAFF,TRBV9,TRBJ1-1,12,NA,NA
TGCGCCAGCAGCCAAGTTCTTAGGGCTCTAACTAATGAAAAACTGTTTTTT,CASSQVLRALTNEKLFF,TRBV4-1,TRBJ1-4,17,NA,few
TGTGCCAGCAGCCAAGTACCAGGCGGGGCCAATGAGCAGTTCTTC,CASSQVPGGANEQFF,TRBV3-1,TRBJ2-1,15,NA,NA
TGTGCCAGCAGCTCAGGACAGTTCATGAACACTGAAGCTTTCTTT,CASSSGQFMNTEAFF,TRBV7-8,TRBJ1-1,15,NA,NA
TGTGCCAGCAGCCCCTTAAATAAAGAGACCCAGTACTTC,CASSPLNKETQYF,TRBV3-1,TRBJ2-5,13,NA,few
TGTGCCAGCACCGGGGGTCTCTCTGGAAACACCATATATTTT,CASTGGLSGNTIYF,TRBV9,TRBJ1-3,14,NA,few
TGTGCCAGCAGCCACTCCGACACACAAGAGACCCAGTACTTC,CASSHSDTQETQYF,TRBV3-1,TRBJ2-5,14,NA,many
TGTGCCAGCAGTATGGGGCGAGCAACTAATGAAAAACTGTTTTTT,CASSMGRATNEKLFF,TRBV7-9,TRBJ1-4,15,NA,NA
TGTGCCAGCAGCCCCACGTCAGGTCTTAATGAAAAACTGTTTTTT,CASSPTSGLNEKLFF,TRBV9,TRBJ1-4,15,NA,few
TGTGCCAGCAGTTCCCTAGCGGGGGTCGAGACCGGGGAGCTGTTTTTT,CASSSLAGVETGELFF,TRBV28,TRBJ2-2,16,TRBD2,NA
TGCGCCAGCAGCCAAGAGAGTCCGGCGCAGCAAGAGACCCAGTACTTC,CASSQESPAQQETQYF,TRBV4-1,TRBJ2-5,16,NA,NA
TGCAGCGGACAGGGTGAGATCTCCAATGAGCAGTTCTTC,CSGQGEISNEQFF,TRBV29-1,TRBJ2-1,13,TRBD1,NA
TGCAGTGCTAGAGTCCCGAGCGAAACTAACTATGGCTACACCTTC,CSARVPSETNYGYTF,TRBV20-1,TRBJ1-2,15,NA,few
TGCAGCGTTGAGAGAGAGAGCCCTAGCACAGATACGCAGTATTTT,CSVERESPSTDTQYF,TRBV29-1,TRBJ2-3,15,NA,NA
TGTGCCAGCTCACCACTTGCAGGCGTACAAATAAACACTGAAGCTTTCTTT,CASSPLAGVQINTEAFF,TRBV18,TRBJ1-1,17,NA,NA
TGCGCCAGCAGCCAGGGAAAATTGAACACTGAAGCTTTCTTT,CASSQGKLNTEAFF,TRBV4-1,TRBJ1-1,14,NA,few
TGCGCCAGCAGCCAAGCACCGAGGGAAAAACTGTTTTTT,CASSQAPREKLFF,TRBV4-3,TRBJ1-4,13,NA,few
TGTGCCAGCAGCCAAGCGCCCAATGTAGGCTACACCTTC,CASSQAPNVGYTF,TRBV14,TRBJ1-2,13,NA,NA
TGTGCCAGCAGCTTAGGTCCAGGTGGTGCGGTAGCTAATGAAAAACTGTTTTTT,CASSLGPGGAVANEKLFF,TRBV7-3,TRBJ1-4,18,NA,NA
TGCAGCGTTGAGGGGTTTCGGGGAAATGGCTACACCTTC,CSVEGFRGNGYTF,TRBV29-1,TRBJ1-2,13,NA,few
TGTGCCAGCAGCCTAGAAGACAGACTCTCCCATAGCACTGAAGCTTTCTTT,CASSLEDRLSHSTEAFF,TRBV7-9,TRBJ1-1,17,NA,once
TGCAGCGTTGAAGTTACCACAGGGGGCTCCACCGGGGGGCTGTTTTTT,CSVEVTTGGSTGGLFF,TRBV29-1,TRBJ2-2,16,TRBD1,NA
TGCAGCGACCAAAGAAGGGGTTACGGCACAGATACGCAGTATTTT,CSDQRRGYGTDTQYF,TRBV29-1,TRBJ2-3,15,NA,NA